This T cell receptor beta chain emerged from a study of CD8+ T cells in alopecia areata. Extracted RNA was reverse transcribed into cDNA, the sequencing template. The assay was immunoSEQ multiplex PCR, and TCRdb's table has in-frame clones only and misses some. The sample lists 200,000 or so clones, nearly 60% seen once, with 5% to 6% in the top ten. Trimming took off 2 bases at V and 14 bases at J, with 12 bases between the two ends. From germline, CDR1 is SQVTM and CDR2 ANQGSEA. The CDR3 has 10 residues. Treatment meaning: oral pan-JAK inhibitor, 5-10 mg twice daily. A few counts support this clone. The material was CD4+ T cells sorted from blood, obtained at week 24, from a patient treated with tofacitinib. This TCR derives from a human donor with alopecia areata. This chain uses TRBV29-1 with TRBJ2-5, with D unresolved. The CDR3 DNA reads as TGCAGCGTTGAATCCCCGGTTGGATACTTC. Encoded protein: CSVESPVGYF.